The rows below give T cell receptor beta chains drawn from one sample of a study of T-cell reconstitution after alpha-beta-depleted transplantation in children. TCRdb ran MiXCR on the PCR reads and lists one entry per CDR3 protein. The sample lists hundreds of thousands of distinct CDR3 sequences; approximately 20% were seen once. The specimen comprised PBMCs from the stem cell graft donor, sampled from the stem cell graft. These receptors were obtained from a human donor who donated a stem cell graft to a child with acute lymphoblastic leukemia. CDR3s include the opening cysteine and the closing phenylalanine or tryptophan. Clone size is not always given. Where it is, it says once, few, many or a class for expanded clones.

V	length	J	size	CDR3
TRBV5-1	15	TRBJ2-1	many	CASSLAGGTYNEQFF
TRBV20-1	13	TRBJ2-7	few	CSARPRTGIEQYF
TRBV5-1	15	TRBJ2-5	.	CASSPLGGGQETQYF
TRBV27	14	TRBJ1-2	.	CASGAGDSFYGYTF
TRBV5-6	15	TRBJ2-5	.	CASTDQGHLQETQYF
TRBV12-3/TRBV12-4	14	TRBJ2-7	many	CASSPWGSSYEQYF
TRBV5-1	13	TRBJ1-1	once	CASSPHGDTEAFF
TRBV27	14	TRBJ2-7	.	CASSGIAGVFEQYF
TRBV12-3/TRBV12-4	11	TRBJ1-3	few	CASISGNTIYF
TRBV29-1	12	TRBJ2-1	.	CSVEATGGEQFF
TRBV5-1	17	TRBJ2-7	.	CASRGGASTSPNNEQYF
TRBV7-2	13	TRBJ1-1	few	CASSLETVTEAFF
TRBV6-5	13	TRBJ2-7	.	CASSSSATYEQYF
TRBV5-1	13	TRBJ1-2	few	CATSTTFGVGYTF
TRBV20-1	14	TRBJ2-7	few	CSAASAGTSYEQYF
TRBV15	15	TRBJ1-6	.	CATLGIGSPSEPLHF
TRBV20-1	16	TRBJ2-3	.	CSASKWDRPSTDTQYF
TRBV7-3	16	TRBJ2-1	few	CASSPIAGQTYNEQFF
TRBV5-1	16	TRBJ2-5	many	CASSLIAGVVEETQYF
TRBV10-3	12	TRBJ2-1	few	CAISRLANEQFF
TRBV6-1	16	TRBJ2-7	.	CASRKGRDRESYEQYF
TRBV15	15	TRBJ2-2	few	CATSRLAVNTGELFF
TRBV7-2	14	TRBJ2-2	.	CASSLQGDTGELFF
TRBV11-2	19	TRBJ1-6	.	CASSLRMVRTGGYNSPLHF
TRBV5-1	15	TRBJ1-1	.	CASSLEGARDTEAFF